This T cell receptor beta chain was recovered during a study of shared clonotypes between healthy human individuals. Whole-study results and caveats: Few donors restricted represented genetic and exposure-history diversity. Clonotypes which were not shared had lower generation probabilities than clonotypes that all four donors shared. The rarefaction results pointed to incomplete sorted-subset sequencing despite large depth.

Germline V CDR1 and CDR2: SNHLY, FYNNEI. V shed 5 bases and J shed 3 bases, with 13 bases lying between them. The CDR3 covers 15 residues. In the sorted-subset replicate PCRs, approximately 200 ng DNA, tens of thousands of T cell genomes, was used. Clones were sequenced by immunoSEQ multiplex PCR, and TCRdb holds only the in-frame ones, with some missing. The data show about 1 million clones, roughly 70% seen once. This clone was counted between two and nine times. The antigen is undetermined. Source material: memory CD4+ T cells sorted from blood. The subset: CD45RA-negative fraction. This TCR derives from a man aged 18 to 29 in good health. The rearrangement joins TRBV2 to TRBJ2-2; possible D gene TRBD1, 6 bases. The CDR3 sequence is CASSSRDKHTGELFF. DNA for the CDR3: TGTGCCAGCAGTTCCCGGGACAAACACACCGGGGAGCTGTTTTTT.